These T cell receptor beta chains were read from a single sample in a study of glioma-infiltrating T cells. TCRdb passed the multiplex PCR reads through MiXCR, listing each CDR3 protein once. This table holds around 120,000 distinct CDR3 sequences, under 25% found once. The sequenced sample was glioma tissue, nonneoplastic brain tissue, or PBMCs (not recorded which). Source of these receptors: a human donor with low-grade glioma or glioblastoma, undergoing nonglioma brain surgery, or in good health (not recorded which). CDR3s include the opening cysteine and the closing phenylalanine or tryptophan. Each record gives: V gene, J gene, D gene, clone size, CDR3 protein, CDR3 DNA. A D gene is named only where the DNA matches it firmly. Rows give clone size only sometimes, using once, few, many, or a class for an expanded clone.

TRBV20-1,TRBJ2-3,TRBD2,many,CSARATSGGPTDTQYF,TGCAGTGCTAGAGCGACTAGCGGGGGGCCCACAGATACGCAGTATTTT
TRBV10-3,TRBJ1-2,TRBD1,NA,CAISDPGTAINYGYTF,TGTGCCATCAGTGACCCCGGGACAGCCATTAACTATGGCTACACCTTC
TRBV24-1,TRBJ2-2,TRBD2,NA,CATSDTSGGENTGELFF,TGTGCCACCAGTGATACTAGCGGGGGGGAGAACACCGGGGAGCTGTTTTTT
TRBV29-1,TRBJ1-1,NA,NA,CSVEDPGSEAFF,TGCAGCGTTGAAGATCCGGGCAGTGAAGCTTTCTTT
TRBV20-1,TRBJ1-6,NA,NA,CSARDGGDHPPLHF,TGCAGTGCTAGAGATGGAGGGGATCATCCACCCCTCCACTTT
TRBV6-1,TRBJ2-1,NA,NA,CASSGGAGRNEQFF,TGTGCCAGCAGTGGGGGGGCAGGGCGCAATGAGCAGTTCTTC
TRBV14,TRBJ2-5,NA,few,CASSPSGTRQETQYF,TGTGCCAGCAGCCCCTCCGGGACAAGACAAGAGACCCAGTACTTC
TRBV29-1,TRBJ1-5,NA,NA,CSVADSYSNQPQHF,TGCAGCGTTGCCGACAGCTATAGCAATCAGCCCCAGCATTTT
TRBV18,TRBJ2-1,NA,few,CASSLILGEQFF,TGTGCCAGCTCCCTGATCTTGGGTGAGCAGTTCTTC
TRBV7-9,TRBJ2-3,TRBD2,NA,CASSPGGARGTDTQYF,TGTGCCAGCAGCCCGGGGGGGGCCCGGGGTACAGATACGCAGTATTTT
TRBV12-3/TRBV12-4,TRBJ1-5,NA,few,CASKFSTSNNQPQHF,TGTGCCAGCAAGTTTTCGACAAGTAACAATCAGCCCCAGCATTTT
TRBV7-9,TRBJ1-1,NA,NA,CASSFGELEAFF,TGTGCCAGCAGCTTTGGGGAATTAGAAGCTTTCTTT
TRBV6-1,TRBJ2-5,TRBD2,many,CASSEGDLAVVKETQYF,TGTGCCAGCAGTGAAGGGGACCTAGCGGTTGTAAAAGAGACCCAGTACTTC
TRBV7-9,TRBJ1-5,NA,NA,CASRRGGENQPQHF,TGTGCCAGCAGGCGGGGGGGAGAAAATCAGCCCCAGCACTTT
TRBV11-3,TRBJ1-1,NA,few,CASSSDRLAEAFF,TGTGCCAGCAGCTCCGACAGACTCGCTGAAGCTTTCTTT
TRBV24-1,TRBJ2-1,NA,many,CATSEEGTYNEQFF,TGTGCCACCAGTGAAGAGGGGACTTACAATGAGCAGTTCTTC
TRBV15,TRBJ1-1,TRBD1,NA,CATSNRGGGTEAFF,TGTGCCACCAGCAACAGGGGGGGGGGCACTGAAGCTTTCTTT
TRBV28,TRBJ1-1,NA,NA,CASIAGNRAPEAFF,TGTGCCAGCATCGCAGGCAACAGGGCTCCTGAAGCTTTCTTT
TRBV6-1,TRBJ2-3,NA,NA,CASSDWVGRTDTQYF,TGTGCCAGCAGTGACTGGGTCGGCCGCACAGATACGCAGTATTTT
TRBV5-1,TRBJ1-1,NA,NA,CASSLQVTGTEAFF,TGCGCCAGCAGCTTACAAGTTACCGGGACTGAAGCTTTCTTT
TRBV15,TRBJ2-1,TRBD2,few,CATSRRLAGGNEQFF,TGTGCCACCAGCCGAAGACTAGCTGGTGGCAATGAGCAGTTCTTC
TRBV11-1,TRBJ1-6,NA,NA,CASSLIQDSPLHF,TGTGCCAGCAGCTTAATCCAGGACTCACCCCTCCACTTT
TRBV28,TRBJ2-5,NA,many,CASSTWGVLTYF,TGTGCCAGCAGTACGTGGGGTGTTTTAACGTACTTC
TRBV2,TRBJ1-1,NA,many,CASSADTNTEAFF,TGTGCCAGCAGTGCAGATACGAACACTGAAGCTTTCTTT